These 2 T cell receptor beta chains share one sample of origin, sequenced in a study of identical twins. MiXCR, run by TCRdb on the 5' RACE reads, gives a single entry per CDR3 protein. The sample includes more than 1.5 million distinct CDR3 sequences, under 35% of them seen just once. Sequenced material: cord blood. These receptors originate from a newborn girl in good health.

This clonotype was seen a few times. V gene TRBV29-1 combines with J gene TRBJ2-6, with 11 positions matching TRBD1. V lost 6 bases to trimming and J lost 0 bases; unmatched junction nucleotides: 1. The CDR3 is 15 residues long. Per the germline V gene, CDR1 is SQVTM and CDR2 is ANQGSEA. CDR3 residues: CSVGQGGSGANVLTF. As DNA, the CDR3 is TGCAGCGTGGGACAGGGGGGCTCTGGGGCCAACGTCCTGACTTTC.

In its sample, this clonotype was seen a few times. V is TRBV4-1 and J is TRBJ2-1, with 9 nucleotides matching TRBD1. Losses at the gene ends were 1 base for V and 7 bases for J; bases not matched to a gene: 11. The CDR3 covers 17 residues. The germline V gene has CDR1 MGHRA and CDR2 YSYEKL. Here the CDR3 reads CASSQGNGQGRPNEQFF. CDR3 nucleotides: TGCGCCAGCAGCCAAGGAAATGGACAGGGGAGGCCTAATGAGCAGTTCTTC.